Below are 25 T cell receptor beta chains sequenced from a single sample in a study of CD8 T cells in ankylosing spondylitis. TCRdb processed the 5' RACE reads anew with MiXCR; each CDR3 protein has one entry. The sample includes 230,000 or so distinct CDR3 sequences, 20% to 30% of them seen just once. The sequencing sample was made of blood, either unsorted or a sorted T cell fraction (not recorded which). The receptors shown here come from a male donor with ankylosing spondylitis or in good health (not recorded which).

CDR3 loop: CASSLAEGSQQFF. CDR3 DNA: TGTGCCAGCAGTTTAGCTGAAGGGTCCCAGCAGTTCTTC. This chain links TRBV12-3 or TRBV12-4 with TRBJ2-1; the D is unclear. CDR3 size: 13 residues. V dropped 0 bases and J dropped 11 bases, with 11 bases sitting between them.

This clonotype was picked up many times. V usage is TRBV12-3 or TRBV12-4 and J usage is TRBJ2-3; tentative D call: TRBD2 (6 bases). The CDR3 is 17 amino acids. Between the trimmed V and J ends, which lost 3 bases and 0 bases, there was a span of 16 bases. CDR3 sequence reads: CASSFWAGKTSTDTQYF. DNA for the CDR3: TGTGCCAGCAGTTTCTGGGCGGGGAAGACTAGCACAGATACGCAGTATTTT.

The CDR3 bases are TGCGCCAGCAGTTACAACCTACAAGCCTACGAGCAGTACTTC. Translating it yields CASSYNLQAYEQYF. The genes are TRBV10-2 and TRBJ2-7, with D uncertain. The CDR3 extends over 14 amino acids. In germline, CDR1 is WSHSY, CDR2 SAAADI. Trimming left V 5 bases short and J 2 bases short, with 13 bases between.

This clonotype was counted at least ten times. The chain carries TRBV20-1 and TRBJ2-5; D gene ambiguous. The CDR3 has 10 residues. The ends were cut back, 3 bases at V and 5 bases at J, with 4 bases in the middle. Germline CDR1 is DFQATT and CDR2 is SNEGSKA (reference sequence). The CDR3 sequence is CSARAETQYF. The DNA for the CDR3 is TGCAGTGCTAGGGCCGAGACCCAGTACTTC.

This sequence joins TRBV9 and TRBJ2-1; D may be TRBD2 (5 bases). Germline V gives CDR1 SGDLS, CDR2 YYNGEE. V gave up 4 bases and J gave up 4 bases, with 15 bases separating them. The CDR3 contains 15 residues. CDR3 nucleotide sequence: TGTGCCAGCAGCATCGGACTCGCCAGGTACAATGAGCAGTTCTTC. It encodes CASSIGLARYNEQFF.

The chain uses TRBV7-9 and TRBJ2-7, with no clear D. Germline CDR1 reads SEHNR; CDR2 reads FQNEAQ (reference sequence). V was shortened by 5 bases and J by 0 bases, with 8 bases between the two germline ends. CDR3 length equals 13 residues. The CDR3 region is CASSKVSSYEQYF. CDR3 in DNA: TGTGCCAGCAGCAAGGTTAGCTCCTACGAGCAGTACTTC.

In nucleotides, the CDR3 is TGTGCCAGTCAGGGGCCGAAAACAGATACGCAGTATTTT. Encoded protein: CASQGPKTDTQYF. The chain links TRBV2 to TRBJ2-3; D is perhaps TRBD1 (6 bases). The CDR3 covers 13 residues. Trimming took off 9 bases at V and 3 bases at J, with 13 bases between the two ends. Germline CDR1 and CDR2: SNHLY and FYNNEI.

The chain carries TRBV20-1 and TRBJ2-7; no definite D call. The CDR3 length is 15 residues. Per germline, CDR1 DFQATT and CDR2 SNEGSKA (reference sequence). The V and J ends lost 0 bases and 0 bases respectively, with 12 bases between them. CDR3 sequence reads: CSARDGQRGSYEQYF. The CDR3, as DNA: TGCAGTGCTAGAGATGGGCAAAGAGGCTCCTACGAGCAGTACTTC.

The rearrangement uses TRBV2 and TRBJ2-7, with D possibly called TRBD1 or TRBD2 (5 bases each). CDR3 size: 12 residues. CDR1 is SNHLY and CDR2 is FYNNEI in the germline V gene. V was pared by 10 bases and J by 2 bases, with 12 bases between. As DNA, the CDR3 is TGTGCCACCGGGACCGCTGCCTACGAGCAGTACTTC. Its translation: CATGTAAYEQYF.

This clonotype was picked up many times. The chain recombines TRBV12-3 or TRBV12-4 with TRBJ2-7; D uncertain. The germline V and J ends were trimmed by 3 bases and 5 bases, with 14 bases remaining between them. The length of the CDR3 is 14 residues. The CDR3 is CASSLTSPRNEQYF. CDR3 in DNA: TGTGCCAGCAGTTTGACATCCCCGCGCAACGAGCAGTACTTC.

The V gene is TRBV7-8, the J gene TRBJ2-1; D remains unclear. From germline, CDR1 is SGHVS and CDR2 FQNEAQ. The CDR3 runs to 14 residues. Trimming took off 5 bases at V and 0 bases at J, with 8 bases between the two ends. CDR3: CASSPKSSYNEQFF. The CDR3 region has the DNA TGTGCCAGCAGCCCCAAGAGCTCCTACAATGAGCAGTTCTTC.

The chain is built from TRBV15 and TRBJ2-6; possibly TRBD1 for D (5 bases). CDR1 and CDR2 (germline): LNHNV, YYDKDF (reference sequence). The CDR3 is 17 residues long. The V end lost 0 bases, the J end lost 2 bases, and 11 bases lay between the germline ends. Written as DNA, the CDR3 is TGTGCCACCAGCAGAGATCGGGCAGGGACTGGGGCCAACGTCCTGACTTTC. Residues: CATSRDRAGTGANVLTF.

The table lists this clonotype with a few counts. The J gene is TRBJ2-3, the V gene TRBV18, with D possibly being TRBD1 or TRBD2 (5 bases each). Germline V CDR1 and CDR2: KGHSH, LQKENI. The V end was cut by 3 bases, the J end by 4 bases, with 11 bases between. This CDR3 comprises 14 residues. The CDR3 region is CASSPLGVPDTQYF. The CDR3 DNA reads TGTGCCAGCTCACCTTTGGGGGTGCCAGATACGCAGTATTTT.

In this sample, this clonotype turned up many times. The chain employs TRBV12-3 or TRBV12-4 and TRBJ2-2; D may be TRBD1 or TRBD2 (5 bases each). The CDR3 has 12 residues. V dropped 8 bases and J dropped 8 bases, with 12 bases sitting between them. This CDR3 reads CASRPGRGELFF. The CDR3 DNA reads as TGTGCCAGCCGCCCGGGGCGGGGGGAGCTGTTTTTT.

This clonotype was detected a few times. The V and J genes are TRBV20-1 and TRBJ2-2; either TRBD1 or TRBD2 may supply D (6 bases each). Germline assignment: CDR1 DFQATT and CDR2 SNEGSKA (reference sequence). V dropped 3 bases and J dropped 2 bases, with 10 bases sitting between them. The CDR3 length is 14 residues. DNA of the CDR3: TGCAGTGCTAGGGGGGGCAGCAACACCGGGGAGCTGTTTTTT. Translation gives CSARGGSNTGELFF.

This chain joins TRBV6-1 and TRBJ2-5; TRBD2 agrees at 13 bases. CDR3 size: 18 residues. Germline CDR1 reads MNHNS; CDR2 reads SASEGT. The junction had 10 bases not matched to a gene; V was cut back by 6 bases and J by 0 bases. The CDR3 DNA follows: TGTGCCAGCAGCTCTGGACTAGCGGGGGCCGCGTACCAAGAGACCCAGTACTTC. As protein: CASSSGLAGAAYQETQYF.

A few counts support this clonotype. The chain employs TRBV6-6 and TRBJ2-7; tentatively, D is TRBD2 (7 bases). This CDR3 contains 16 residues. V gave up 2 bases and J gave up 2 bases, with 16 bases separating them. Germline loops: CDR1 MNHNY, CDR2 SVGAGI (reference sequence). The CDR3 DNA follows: TGTGCCAGCAGTTACCCGGGGGGCATCAAAACCTACGAGCAGTACTTC. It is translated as CASSYPGGIKTYEQYF.

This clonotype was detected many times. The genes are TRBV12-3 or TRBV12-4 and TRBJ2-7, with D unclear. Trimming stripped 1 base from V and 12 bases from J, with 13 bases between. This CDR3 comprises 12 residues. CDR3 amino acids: CASSLGALGPYF. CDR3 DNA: TGTGCCAGCAGTTTAGGGGCCCTTGGCCCGTACTTC.

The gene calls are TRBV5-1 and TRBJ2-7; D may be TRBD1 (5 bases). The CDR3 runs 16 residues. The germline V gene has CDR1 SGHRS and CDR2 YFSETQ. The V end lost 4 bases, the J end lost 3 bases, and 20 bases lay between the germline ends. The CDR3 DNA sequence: TGCGCCAGCAGCCCCTCCTCAGGGTCAGCGCACTACGAGCAGTACTTC. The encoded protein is CASSPSSGSAHYEQYF.

The chain's CDR3 is CSVGPRSDTQYF. CDR3 DNA sequence: TGCAGCGTTGGACCACGTTCGGATACGCAGTATTTT. The chain has TRBV29-1 and TRBJ2-3; D unclear. The germline CDR1 and CDR2 sequences are SQVTM and ANQGSEA. V was pared by 4 bases and J by 6 bases, with 11 bases between. The CDR3 is made up of 12 amino acids.

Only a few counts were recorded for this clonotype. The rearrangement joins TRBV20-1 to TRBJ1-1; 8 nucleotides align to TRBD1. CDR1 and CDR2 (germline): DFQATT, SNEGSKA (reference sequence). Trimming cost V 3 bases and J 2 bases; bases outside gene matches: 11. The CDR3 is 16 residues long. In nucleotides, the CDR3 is TGCAGTGCTAGCCCGAGACAGGGGAGCTTTAACACTGAAGCTTTCTTT. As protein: CSASPRQGSFNTEAFF.

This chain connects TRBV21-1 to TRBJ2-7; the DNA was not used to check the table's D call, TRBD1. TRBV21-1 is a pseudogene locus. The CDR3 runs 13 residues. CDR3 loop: CASSHRASHEQYF. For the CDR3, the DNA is TGTGCCAGCAGCCACAGGGCCTCCCACGAGCAGTACTTC.

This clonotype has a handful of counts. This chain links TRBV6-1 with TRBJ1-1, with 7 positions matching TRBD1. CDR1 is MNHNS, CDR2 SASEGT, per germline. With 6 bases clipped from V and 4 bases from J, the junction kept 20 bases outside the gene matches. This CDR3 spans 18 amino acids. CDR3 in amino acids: CASSNQGQSAESGTEAFF. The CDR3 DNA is TGTGCCAGCAGCAACCAGGGACAGTCGGCGGAGTCGGGCACTGAAGCTTTCTTT.

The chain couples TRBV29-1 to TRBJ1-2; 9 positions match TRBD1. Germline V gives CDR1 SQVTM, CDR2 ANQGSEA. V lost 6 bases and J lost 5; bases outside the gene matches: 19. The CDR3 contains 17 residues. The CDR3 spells CSVSAGTGSSYGYGYTF. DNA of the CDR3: TGCAGCGTATCCGCCGGGACAGGGAGCTCCTATGGATATGGCTACACCTTC.

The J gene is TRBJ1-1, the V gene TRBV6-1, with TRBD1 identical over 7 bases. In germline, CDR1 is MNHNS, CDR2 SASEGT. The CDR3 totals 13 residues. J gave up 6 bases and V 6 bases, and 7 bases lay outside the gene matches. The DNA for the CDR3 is TGTGCCAGCAGAACAGGGGATAATCCTGAAGCTTTCTTT. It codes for CASRTGDNPEAFF.